A selection of T cell receptor beta chains follows, all from one sample in a study of shared clonotypes between healthy human individuals. The protocol was immunoSEQ multiplex PCR, while the TCRdb copy is restricted to in-frame clones and leaves out a portion. The data show about 2 million clones, with about 94% seen just once and about 1.1% held by the top ten. Source material: naive CD8+ T cells sorted from blood. The origin of the receptors is a man between 18 and 29 years old in good health. Both conserved end residues are part of each CDR3. Each record gives: V gene, CDR3 protein.

v_gene: TRBV11-2
CDR3aa: CASSLGAGTGDEQYF

v_gene: TRBV27
CDR3aa: CASRDSFYEQYF

v_gene: TRBV2
CDR3aa: CASTPPAGYGYTF

v_gene: TRBV6-1
CDR3aa: CASMISTGELFF

v_gene: TRBV9
CDR3aa: CASSVYRANTGELFF

v_gene: TRBV6-1
CDR3aa: CASSVGTGGYEQYF

v_gene: TRBV7-6
CDR3aa: CASSLRESTGELFF

v_gene: TRBV13
CDR3aa: CASSENSGGEQYF

v_gene: TRBV15
CDR3aa: CATSPSYGYTF

v_gene: TRBV9
CDR3aa: CASSVADWNEQFF

v_gene: TRBV30
CDR3aa: CAWSVPLWGEYGYTF

v_gene: TRBV6-6
CDR3aa: CASSMTFSGANVLTF

v_gene: TRBV7-9
CDR3aa: CASSQAPGEQYF

v_gene: TRBV7-9
CDR3aa: CASSLSGAGGMYEQYF

v_gene: TRBV5-1
CDR3aa: CASSSLADPYQETQYF

v_gene: TRBV6-5
CDR3aa: CASSYSGEETQYF